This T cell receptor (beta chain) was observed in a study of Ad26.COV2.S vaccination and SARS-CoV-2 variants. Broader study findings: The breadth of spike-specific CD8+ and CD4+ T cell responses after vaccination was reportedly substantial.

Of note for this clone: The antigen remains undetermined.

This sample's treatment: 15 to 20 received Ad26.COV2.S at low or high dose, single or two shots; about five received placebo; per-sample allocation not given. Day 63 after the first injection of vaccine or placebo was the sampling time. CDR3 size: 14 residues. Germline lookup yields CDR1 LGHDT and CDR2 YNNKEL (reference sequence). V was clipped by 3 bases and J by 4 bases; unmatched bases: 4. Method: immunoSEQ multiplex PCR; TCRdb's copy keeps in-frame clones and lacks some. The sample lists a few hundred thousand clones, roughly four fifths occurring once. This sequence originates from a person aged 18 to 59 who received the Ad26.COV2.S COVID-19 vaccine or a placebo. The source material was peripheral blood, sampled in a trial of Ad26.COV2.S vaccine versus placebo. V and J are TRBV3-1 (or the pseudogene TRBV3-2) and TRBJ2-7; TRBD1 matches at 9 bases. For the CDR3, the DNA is TGTGCCAGCAGCCATTCGACAGGGGGTTACGAGCAGTACTTC. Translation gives CASSHSTGGYEQYF.